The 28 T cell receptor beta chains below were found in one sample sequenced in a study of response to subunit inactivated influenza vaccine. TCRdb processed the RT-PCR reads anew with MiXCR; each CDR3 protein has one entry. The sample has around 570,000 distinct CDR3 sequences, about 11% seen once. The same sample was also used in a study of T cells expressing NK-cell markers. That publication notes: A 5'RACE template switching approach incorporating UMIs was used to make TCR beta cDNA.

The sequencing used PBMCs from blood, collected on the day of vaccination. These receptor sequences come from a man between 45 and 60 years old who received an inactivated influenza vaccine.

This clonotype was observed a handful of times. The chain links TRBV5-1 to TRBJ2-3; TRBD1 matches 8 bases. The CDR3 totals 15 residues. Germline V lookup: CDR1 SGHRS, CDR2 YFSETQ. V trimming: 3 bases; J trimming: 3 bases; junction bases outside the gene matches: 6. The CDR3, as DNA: TGCGCCAGCAGCTCGCAGGGGGCCTTGACAGATACGCAGTATTTT. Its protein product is CASSSQGALTDTQYF.

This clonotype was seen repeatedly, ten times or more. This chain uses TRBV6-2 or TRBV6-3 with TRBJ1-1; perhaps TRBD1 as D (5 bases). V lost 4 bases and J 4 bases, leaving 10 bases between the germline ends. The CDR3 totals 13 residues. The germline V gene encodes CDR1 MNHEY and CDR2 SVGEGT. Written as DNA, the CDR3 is TGTGCCAGCAGTTTGACCGGGGCCACTGAAGCTTTCTTT. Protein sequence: CASSLTGATEAFF.

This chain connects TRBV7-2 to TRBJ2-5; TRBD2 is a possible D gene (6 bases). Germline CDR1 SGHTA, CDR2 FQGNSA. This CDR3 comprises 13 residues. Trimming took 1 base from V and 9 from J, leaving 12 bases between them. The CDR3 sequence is CASSLEDYLPQYF. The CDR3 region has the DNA TGTGCCAGCAGCTTAGAGGACTACCTTCCCCAGTACTTC.

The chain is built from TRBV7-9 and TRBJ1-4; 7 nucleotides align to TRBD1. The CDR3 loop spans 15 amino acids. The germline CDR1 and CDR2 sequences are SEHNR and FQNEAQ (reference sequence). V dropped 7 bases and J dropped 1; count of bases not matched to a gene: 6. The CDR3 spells CASTTRTGTNEKLFF. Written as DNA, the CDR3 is TGTGCCAGCACCACGCGGACAGGAACTAATGAAAAACTGTTTTTT. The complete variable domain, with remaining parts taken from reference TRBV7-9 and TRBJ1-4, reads DTGVSQNPRHKITKRGQNVTFRCDPISEHNRLYWYRQTLGQGPEFLTYFQNEAQLEKSRLLSDRFSAERPKGSFSTLEIQRTEQGDSAMYLCASTTRTGTNEKLFFGSGTQLSVL.

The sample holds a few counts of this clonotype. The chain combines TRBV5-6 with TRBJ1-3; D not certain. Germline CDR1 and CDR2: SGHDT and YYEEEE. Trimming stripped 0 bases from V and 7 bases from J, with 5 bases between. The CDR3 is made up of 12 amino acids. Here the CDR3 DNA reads TGTGCCAGCAGCTTGGGATACAACACCATATATTTT. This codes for CASSLGYNTIYF.

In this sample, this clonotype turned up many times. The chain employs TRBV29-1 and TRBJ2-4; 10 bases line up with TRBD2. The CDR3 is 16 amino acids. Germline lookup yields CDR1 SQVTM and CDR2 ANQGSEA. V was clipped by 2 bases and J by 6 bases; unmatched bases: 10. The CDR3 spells CSVEFSSGGALNIQYF. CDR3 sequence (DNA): TGCAGCGTTGAATTTAGCAGCGGGGGGGCCCTAAACATTCAGTACTTC.

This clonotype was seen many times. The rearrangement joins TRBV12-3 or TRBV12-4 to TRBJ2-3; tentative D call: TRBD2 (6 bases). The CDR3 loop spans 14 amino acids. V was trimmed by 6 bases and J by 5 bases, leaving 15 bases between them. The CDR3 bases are TGTGCCAGCAGGTTGACTAGTACGAGAGATACGCAGTATTTT. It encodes CASRLTSTRDTQYF.

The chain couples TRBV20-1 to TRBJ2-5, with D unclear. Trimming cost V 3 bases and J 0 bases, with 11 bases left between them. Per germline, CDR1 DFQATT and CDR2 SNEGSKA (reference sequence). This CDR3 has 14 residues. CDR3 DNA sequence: TGCAGTGCTAGTGACTCGACCCACCAAGAGACCCAGTACTTC. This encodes CSASDSTHQETQYF.

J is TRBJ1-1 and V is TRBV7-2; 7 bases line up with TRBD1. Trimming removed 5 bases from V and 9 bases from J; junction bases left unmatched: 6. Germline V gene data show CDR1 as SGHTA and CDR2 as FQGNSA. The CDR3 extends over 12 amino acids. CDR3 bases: TGTGCCAGCAGCCCAGACAGGGCTAAAGCTTTCTTT. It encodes CASSPDRAKAFF.

The CDR3 protein is CSAQYQETQYF. The CDR3 region has the DNA TGCAGTGCTCAGTACCAAGAGACCCAGTACTTC. The chain recombines TRBV20-1 with TRBJ2-5; D remains unclear. CDR1 is DFQATT, CDR2 SNEGSKA, per germline (reference sequence). The CDR3 consists of 11 residues. V gave up 5 bases and J gave up 0 bases, with 4 bases separating them.

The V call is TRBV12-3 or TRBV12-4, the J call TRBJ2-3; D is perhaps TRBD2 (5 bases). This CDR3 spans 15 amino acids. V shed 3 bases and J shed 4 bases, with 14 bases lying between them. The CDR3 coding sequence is TGTGCCAGCAGTTTGTTCGGGGTCCCGGCAGATACGCAGTATTTT. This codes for CASSLFGVPADTQYF.

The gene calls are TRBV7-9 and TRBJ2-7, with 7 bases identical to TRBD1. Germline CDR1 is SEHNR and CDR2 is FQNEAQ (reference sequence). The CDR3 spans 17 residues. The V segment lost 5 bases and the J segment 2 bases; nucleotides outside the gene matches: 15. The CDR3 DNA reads TGTGCCAGCAGCAGCCATGCGACAGGGCCCGCCGCCTACGAGCAGTACTTC. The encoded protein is CASSSHATGPAAYEQYF.

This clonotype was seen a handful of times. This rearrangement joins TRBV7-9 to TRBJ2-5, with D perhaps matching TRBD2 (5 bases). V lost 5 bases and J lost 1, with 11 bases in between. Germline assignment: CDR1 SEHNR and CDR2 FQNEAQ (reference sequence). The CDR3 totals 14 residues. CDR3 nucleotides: TGTGCCAGCAGCAACGGACTGTCCCAAGAGACCCAGTACTTC. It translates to CASSNGLSQETQYF.

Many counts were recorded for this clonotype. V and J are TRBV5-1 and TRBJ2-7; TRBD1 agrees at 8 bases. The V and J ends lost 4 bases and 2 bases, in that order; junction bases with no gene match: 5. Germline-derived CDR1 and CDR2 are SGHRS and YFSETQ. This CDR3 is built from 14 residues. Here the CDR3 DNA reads TGCGCCAGCAGCCTGACAGGGGTCCCCTACGAGCAGTACTTC. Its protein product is CASSLTGVPYEQYF.

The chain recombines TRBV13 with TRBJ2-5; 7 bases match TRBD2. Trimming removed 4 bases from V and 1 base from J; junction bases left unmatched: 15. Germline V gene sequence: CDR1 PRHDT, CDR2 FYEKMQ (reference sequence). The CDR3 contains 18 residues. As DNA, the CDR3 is TGTGCCAGCAGCTCCCGAGGAGGGGACTACTTCTCCCAAGAGACCCAGTACTTC. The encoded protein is CASSSRGGDYFSQETQYF.

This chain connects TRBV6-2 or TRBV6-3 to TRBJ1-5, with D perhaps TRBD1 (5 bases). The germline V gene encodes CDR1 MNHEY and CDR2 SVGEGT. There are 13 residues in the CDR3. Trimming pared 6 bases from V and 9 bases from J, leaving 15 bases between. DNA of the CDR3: TGTGCCAGCAGCTCGGACTGGGGGGTGCCCCAGCATTTT. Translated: CASSSDWGVPQHF.

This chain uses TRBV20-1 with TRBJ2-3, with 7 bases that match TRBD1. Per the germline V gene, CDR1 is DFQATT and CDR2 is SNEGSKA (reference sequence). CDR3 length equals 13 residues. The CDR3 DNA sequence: TGCCGAACGTCGGGACAGTACACAGATACGCAGTATTTT. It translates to CRTSGQYTDTQYF.

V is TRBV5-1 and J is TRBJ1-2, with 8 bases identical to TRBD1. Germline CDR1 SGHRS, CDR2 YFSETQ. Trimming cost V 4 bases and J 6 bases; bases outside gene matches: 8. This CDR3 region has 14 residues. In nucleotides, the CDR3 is TGCGCCAGCAGCAGAACAGGGGGTGCTAATGGCTACACCTTC. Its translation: CASSRTGGANGYTF.

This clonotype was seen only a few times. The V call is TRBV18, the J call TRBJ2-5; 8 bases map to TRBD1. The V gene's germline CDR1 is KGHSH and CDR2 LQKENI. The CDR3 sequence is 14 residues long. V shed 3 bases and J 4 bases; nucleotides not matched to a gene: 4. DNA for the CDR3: TGTGCCAGCTCACCGGGACAGGTCATAGAGACCCAGTACTTC. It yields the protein CASSPGQVIETQYF.

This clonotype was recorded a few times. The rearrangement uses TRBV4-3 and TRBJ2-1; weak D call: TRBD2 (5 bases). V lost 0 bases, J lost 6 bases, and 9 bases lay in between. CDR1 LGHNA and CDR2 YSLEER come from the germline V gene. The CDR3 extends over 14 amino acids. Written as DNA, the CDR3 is TGCGCCAGCAGCCAAGAAGCCAGCGGCAATGAGCAGTTCTTC. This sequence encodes CASSQEASGNEQFF.

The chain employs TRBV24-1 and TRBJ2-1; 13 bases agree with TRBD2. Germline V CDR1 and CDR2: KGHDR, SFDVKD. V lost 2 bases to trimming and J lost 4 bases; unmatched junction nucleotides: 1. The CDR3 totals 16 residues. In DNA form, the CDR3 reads TGTGCCACCAGTGATTCGGGACTAGCGGGATACAATGAGCAGTTCTTC. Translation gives CATSDSGLAGYNEQFF.

In nucleotides, the CDR3 is TGTGCCACCAGCCGGACAGGGGTTTTAGAGACCCAGTACTTC. Its protein product is CATSRTGVLETQYF. The chain employs TRBV15 and TRBJ2-5, with 9 positions matching TRBD1. Trimming cost V 5 bases and J 4 bases; bases outside gene matches: 5. The CDR3 totals 14 residues. The germline gives CDR1 LNHNV, CDR2 YYDKDF (reference sequence). The whole variable domain, filled in from reference TRBV15 and TRBJ2-5, reads DAMVIQNPRYQVTQFGKPVTLSCSQTLNHNVMYWYQQKSSQAPKLLFHYYDKDFNNEADTPDNFQSRRPNTSFCFLDIRSPGLGDTAMYLCATSRTGVLETQYFGPGTRLLVL.

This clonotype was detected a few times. The CDR3 loop is CASRKDGTENEQFF. Written as DNA, the CDR3 is TGTGCCAGCAGAAAAGATGGGACAGAGAATGAGCAGTTCTTC. V is TRBV6-1 and J is TRBJ2-1; 7 nucleotides match TRBD1. The CDR3 contains 14 residues. With V trimmed by 6 bases and J by 7 bases, 9 bases remained unmatched. Germline assignment: CDR1 MNHNS and CDR2 SASEGT.

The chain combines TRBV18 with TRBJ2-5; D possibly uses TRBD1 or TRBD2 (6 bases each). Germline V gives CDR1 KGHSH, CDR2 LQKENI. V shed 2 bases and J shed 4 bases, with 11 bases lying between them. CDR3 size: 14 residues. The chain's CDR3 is CASSPTGAAETQYF. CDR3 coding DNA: TGTGCCAGCTCACCAACGGGGGCAGCAGAGACCCAGTACTTC.

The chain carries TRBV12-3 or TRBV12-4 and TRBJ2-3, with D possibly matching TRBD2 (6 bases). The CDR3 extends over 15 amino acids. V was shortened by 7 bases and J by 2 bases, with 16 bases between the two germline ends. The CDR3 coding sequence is TGTGCCAGCACTTTCTACGGGGGTGACACAGATACGCAGTATTTT. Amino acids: CASTFYGGDTDTQYF.

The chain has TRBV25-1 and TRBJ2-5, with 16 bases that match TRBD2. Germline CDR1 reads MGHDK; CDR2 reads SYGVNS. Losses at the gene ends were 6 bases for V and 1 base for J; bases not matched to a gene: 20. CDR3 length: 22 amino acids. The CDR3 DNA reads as TGTGCCAGCAGCCGACCATCGGGTGAGGGGACTAGCGGGAGGGTAAGCCAAGAGACCCAGTACTTC. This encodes CASSRPSGEGTSGRVSQETQYF.

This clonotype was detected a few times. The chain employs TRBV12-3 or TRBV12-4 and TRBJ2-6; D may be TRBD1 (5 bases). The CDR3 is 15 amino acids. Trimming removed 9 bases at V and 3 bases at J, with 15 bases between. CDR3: CASRLRANGANVLTF. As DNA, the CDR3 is TGTGCCAGTCGGCTCAGGGCCAATGGGGCCAACGTCCTGACTTTC.

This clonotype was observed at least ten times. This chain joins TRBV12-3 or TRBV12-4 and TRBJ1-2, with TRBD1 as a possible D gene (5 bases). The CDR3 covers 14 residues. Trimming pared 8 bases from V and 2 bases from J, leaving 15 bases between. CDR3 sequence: CASLGKGQNYGYTF. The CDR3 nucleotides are TGTGCCAGCCTAGGCAAGGGGCAAAACTATGGCTACACCTTC.